This entry lists 27 T cell receptor beta chains sequenced from one sample in a study of shared clonotypes between healthy human individuals. The table came from immunoSEQ multiplex PCR; TCRdb's copy has only in-frame clones and leaves some out. Of approximately 1,000,000 clones in the sample, roughly 77% were seen once. Sample: memory CD4+ T cells from PBMCs. The sample's subset: CD45RA-negative fraction. These receptor sequences come from a man aged 18 to 30 in good health. Some clones in this sample may be carry-over from other donors' samples.

The genes are TRBV9 and TRBJ2-4; no firm D call. CDR3 length equals 13 residues. Trimming shortened V by 0 bases and J by 3 bases, and 4 bases separated the two germline ends. CDR1 and CDR2 (germline): SGDLS, YYNGEE. Written as DNA, the CDR3 is TGTGCCAGCAGCGTAGAAGGCAAAAACATTCAGTACTTC. This sequence encodes CASSVEGKNIQYF. Using reference TRBV9 and TRBJ2-4 for the parts outside the CDR3, the full variable domain is DSGVTQTPKHLITATGQRVTLRCSPRSGDLSVYWYQQSLDQGLQFLIQYYNGEERAKGNILERFSAQQFPDLHSELNLSSLELGDSALYFCASSVEGKNIQYFGAGTRLSVL.

The chain has TRBV5-1 and TRBJ1-2; 7 bases fit TRBD1. Per the germline V gene, CDR1 is SGHRS and CDR2 is YFSETQ. V was clipped by 3 bases and J by 2 bases; unmatched bases: 7. CDR3 length: 15 amino acids. CDR3 protein: CASSWGDSGNYGYTF. The CDR3 DNA reads as TGCGCCAGCAGCTGGGGGGACAGCGGCAACTATGGCTACACCTTC. Full variable domain (rest looked up from reference TRBV5-1 and TRBJ1-2): KAGVTQTPRYLIKTRGQQVTLSCSPISGHRSVSWYQQTPGQGLQFLFEYFSETQRNKGNFPGRFSGRQFSNSRSEMNVSTLELGDSALYLCASSWGDSGNYGYTFGSGTRLTVV.

About this clone itself: Likely a read error: the CDR3 ends without its conserved phenylalanine or tryptophan. The DNA is omitted, as the CDR3 cannot be located on it reliably, and the CDR3 follows TCRdb's listing. The chain links TRBV6-1 to TRBJ2-7; no check of the table's D call, TRBD2, against the DNA was made. With termini counted, the CDR3 has 14 amino acids. CDR1 is MNHNS, CDR2 SASEGT, per germline. The CDR3 loop is CASSEPPPLAGVSI.

V and J are TRBV7-9 and TRBJ1-2; 7 positions agree with TRBD1. The CDR3 is made up of 14 amino acids. Germline lookup yields CDR1 SEHNR and CDR2 FQNEAQ (reference sequence). Trimming removed 3 bases from V and 3 bases from J; junction bases left unmatched: 4. CDR3 in amino acids: CASSFSDRHYGYTF. As DNA, the CDR3 is TGTGCCAGCAGCTTCTCGGACAGGCACTATGGCTACACCTTC. The variable domain in full, completed from reference TRBV7-9 and TRBJ1-2, reads DTGVSQNPRHKITKRGQNVTFRCDPISEHNRLYWYRQTLGQGPEFLTYFQNEAQLEKSRLLSDRFSAERPKGSFSTLEIQRTEQGDSAMYLCASSFSDRHYGYTFGSGTRLTVV.

The rearrangement uses TRBV5-6 and TRBJ2-7; possibly TRBD1 for D (6 bases). Germline V gene sequence: CDR1 SGHDT, CDR2 YYEEEE. Trimming cost V 4 bases and J 0 bases, with 23 bases left between them. The CDR3 sequence is 18 residues long. In nucleotides, the CDR3 is TGTGCCAGCAGCCCACAAGGGACACTTCATTCCCTCTCCTACGAGCAGTACTTC. It specifies CASSPQGTLHSLSYEQYF.

CDR3 DNA sequence: TGTGCCAGCAGCTTGGCGTGGGAGCAGGGCTATGGCTACACCTTC. As protein: CASSLAWEQGYGYTF. J is TRBJ1-2 and V is TRBV5-4, with a weak D call TRBD1 (5 bases). Trimming removed 0 bases from V and 4 bases from J, with 13 bases in between. From germline, CDR1 is SGHNT and CDR2 YYREEE (reference sequence). This CDR3 is built from 15 residues. The variable domain in full, with the rest retrieved from reference TRBV5-4 and TRBJ1-2, is ETGVTQSPTHLIKTRGQQVTLRCSSQSGHNTVSWYQQALGQGPQFIFQYYREEENGRGNFPPRFSGLQFPNYSSELNVNALELDDSALYLCASSLAWEQGYGYTFGSGTRLTVV.

This chain links TRBV5-1 with TRBJ2-1, with D possibly matching TRBD2 (6 bases). The CDR3 has 15 residues. CDR1 and CDR2 (germline): SGHRS, YFSETQ. V was pared by 2 bases and J by 0 bases, with 9 bases between. The CDR3 region has the DNA TGCGCCAGCAGCTTTACGGGAGACTCCTACAATGAGCAGTTCTTC. It yields the protein CASSFTGDSYNEQFF.

The chain combines TRBV20-1 with TRBJ1-1, with no clear D. This CDR3 is 11 amino acids long. Germline assignment: CDR1 DFQATT and CDR2 SNEGSKA (reference sequence). V gave up 3 bases and J gave up 10 bases, with 12 bases separating them. The CDR3 coding sequence is TGCAGTGCTAGTCAGCGCCGTGGAGCTTTCTTT. As protein: CSASQRRGAFF.

This chain links TRBV19 with TRBJ2-5; no firm D call. Germline assignment: CDR1 LNHDA and CDR2 SQIVND (reference sequence). Trimming stripped 5 bases from V and 1 base from J, with 11 bases between. The CDR3 has 14 residues. The CDR3 DNA reads TGTGCCAGTAGTGCCCTTAGGTCCCAAGAGACCCAGTACTTC. Amino acids: CASSALRSQETQYF.

This sequence joins TRBV7-9 and TRBJ2-3; 11 bases agree with TRBD1. With V trimmed by 5 bases and J by 3 bases, 4 bases remained unmatched. This CDR3 has 15 residues. The germline V gene has CDR1 SEHNR and CDR2 FQNEAQ (reference sequence). The DNA of the CDR3 is TGTGCCAGCAGCCGGACAGGGGGCGCGACAGATACGCAGTATTTT. Protein sequence: CASSRTGGATDTQYF.

The rearrangement uses TRBV5-8 and TRBJ1-5; 9 bases fit TRBD1. This CDR3 spans 15 amino acids. CDR1 and CDR2 from the germline V gene are SGHTS and YDEGEE. J lost 0 bases, V lost 3 bases, and 1 base had no gene match. CDR3 nucleotide sequence: TGTGCCAGCAGCTCGGACAGGGGTAGCAATCAGCCCCAGCATTTT. It translates to CASSSDRGSNQPQHF.

The chain combines TRBV6-1 with TRBJ1-2; a weak D match, TRBD1 (5 bases). V was trimmed by 6 bases and J by 4 bases, leaving 15 bases between them. The CDR3 has 14 amino acids. Germline V gene data show CDR1 as MNHNS and CDR2 as SASEGT. The CDR3: CASSQEDGTYGYTF. The CDR3 nucleotides read TGTGCCAGCAGCCAAGAGGACGGGACCTATGGCTACACCTTC.

A few counts support this clone. V usage is TRBV30 and J usage is TRBJ1-1; perhaps TRBD1 as D (5 bases). This CDR3 region has 14 residues. V was clipped by 5 bases and J by 4 bases, with 17 bases between them. The V gene's germline CDR1 is GTSNPN and CDR2 SVGIG (reference sequence). The CDR3 loop is CAWYPGTDATEAFF. The CDR3 nucleotides read TGTGCCTGGTACCCCGGGACGGACGCCACTGAAGCTTTCTTT.

The genes are TRBV6-4 and TRBJ1-4; 10 bases fit TRBD1. The CDR3 sequence is 19 residues long. CDR1 is MRHNA and CDR2 is SNTAGT in the germline V gene. V shed 6 bases, J shed 0 bases, and the junction held 13 bases outside the gene matches. In DNA form, the CDR3 reads TGTGCCAGCAGGAGCCACTGGGGACAGGGGTGGCCAACTAATGAAAAACTGTTTTTT. Amino acid sequence: CASRSHWGQGWPTNEKLFF.

The V and J genes are TRBV21-1 and TRBJ2-7; no DNA check was done on the table's D call, TRBD2. TRBV21-1 represents a pseudogene. The CDR3 spans 13 residues. The CDR3 region is CASSRGGAGEQYF. For the CDR3, the DNA is TGTGCCAGCAGCAGGGGAGGGGCGGGAGAGCAGTACTTC.

The genes are TRBV4-1 and TRBJ2-5, with 8 bases lining up with TRBD1. CDR1 MGHRA and CDR2 YSYEKL come from the germline V gene. The V gene end was trimmed by 4 bases and the J gene end by 1 base; junction bases not matched to a gene: 11. The CDR3 extends over 17 amino acids. Written as DNA, the CDR3 is TGCGCCAGCAGCCCCGACCGAGTGACAGGGGTCCAAGAGACCCAGTACTTC. Encoded protein: CASSPDRVTGVQETQYF.

The chain has TRBV30 and TRBJ2-7; D gene unclear. V dropped 3 bases and J dropped 4 bases, with 10 bases sitting between them. This CDR3 contains 12 residues. Germline loops: CDR1 GTSNPN, CDR2 SVGIG (reference sequence). For the CDR3, the DNA is TGTGCCTGGAGCCGCGGACGGTACGAGCAGTACTTC. This translates into CAWSRGRYEQYF.

This chain links TRBV28 with TRBJ2-7; 7 bases match TRBD2. J was trimmed by 4 bases and V by 6 bases; bases with no gene match: 12. CDR3 length: 15 residues. Germline V lookup: CDR1 MDHEN, CDR2 SYDVKM. Written as DNA, the CDR3 is TGTGCCAGCAGCCCTACCAGCGGGGTGAGTTACGAGCAGTACTTC. Amino acids: CASSPTSGVSYEQYF.

The sample holds many counts of this clone. This chain joins TRBV10-3 and TRBJ2-1, with D possibly matching TRBD2 (6 bases). The CDR3 consists of 14 residues. V lost 4 bases, J lost 9 bases, and 16 bases lay in between. The germline V gene has CDR1 ENHRY and CDR2 SYGVKD. The DNA for the CDR3 is TGTGCCATCAGTGGCCAGAGATCAGCGGGTGAGCAGTTCTTC. Translation: CAISGQRSAGEQFF.

The sample holds one count of this clone. The rearrangement joins TRBV19 to TRBJ2-7; D possibly corresponds to TRBD1 (6 bases). This CDR3 region has 13 residues. V was cut by 11 bases and J by 0 bases, with 14 bases left in between. From germline, CDR1 is LNHDA and CDR2 SQIVND (reference sequence). This CDR3 is CAAARDNSYEQYF. DNA for the CDR3: TGTGCCGCGGCCCGGGACAACTCCTACGAGCAGTACTTC.

The V and J genes are TRBV7-2 and TRBJ2-3; the D gene is possibly TRBD2 (6 bases). There are 14 residues in the CDR3. CDR1 and CDR2 (germline): SGHTA, FQGNSA. Trimming removed 3 bases from V and 2 bases from J, with 9 bases in between. The CDR3: CASSFAGITDTQYF. CDR3 DNA: TGTGCCAGCAGCTTTGCGGGAATCACAGATACGCAGTATTTT.

The rearrangement joins TRBV6-4 to TRBJ2-6; tentative D call: TRBD1 (5 bases). The CDR3 loop spans 20 amino acids. V lost 2 bases, J lost 0 bases, and 20 bases lay in between. CDR1 and CDR2 from the germline V gene are MRHNA and SNTAGT. CDR3 sequence: CASSDEQAPSLCSGANVLTF. In DNA, the CDR3 is TGTGCCAGCAGTGACGAACAGGCCCCTTCTCTGTGCTCTGGGGCCAACGTCCTGACTTTC.

The chain recombines TRBV10-3 with TRBJ1-2; D is undetermined. V lost 4 bases, J lost 3 bases, and 9 bases lay in between. Germline CDR1 and CDR2: ENHRY and SYGVKD. The CDR3 totals 13 residues. The CDR3 sequence: CAISGTSDYGYTF. As DNA, the CDR3 is TGTGCCATCAGTGGGACCTCTGACTATGGCTACACCTTC.

The chain is built from TRBV9 and TRBJ2-3; D not resolved. CDR1 is SGDLS and CDR2 is YYNGEE in the germline V gene. The length of the CDR3 is 16 residues. Trimming pared 4 bases from V and 2 bases from J, leaving 17 bases between. The CDR3 is CASSSHLAAPTDTQYF. CDR3 sequence (DNA): TGTGCCAGCAGCTCCCACCTCGCGGCGCCCACAGATACGCAGTATTTT.

This clone showed up just a few times. The chain has TRBV4-3 and TRBJ1-2, with 10 nucleotides matching TRBD1. Germline V gives CDR1 LGHNA, CDR2 YSLEER. V shed 1 base and J 4 bases; nucleotides not matched to a gene: 6. This CDR3 has 16 residues. CDR3 nucleotide sequence: TGCGCCAGCAGCCAAGCCGGGACAGGGGCGTCCTATGGCTACACCTTC. This encodes CASSQAGTGASYGYTF.

The chain carries TRBV5-4 and TRBJ2-7; D uncertain. The length of the CDR3 is 11 residues. Per the germline V gene, CDR1 is SGHNT and CDR2 is YYREEE (reference sequence). The V gene lost 2 bases and the J gene lost 4 bases, with 4 bases spanning the gap. CDR3 bases: TGTGCCAGCAGCTTTTTGTACGAGCAGTACTTC. Its protein product is CASSFLYEQYF.

The chain couples TRBV28 to TRBJ2-5; D remains ambiguous. Germline-derived CDR1 and CDR2 are MDHEN and SYDVKM. The V end was cut by 1 base, the J end by 1 base, with 13 bases between. The CDR3 is made up of 16 amino acids. The CDR3 here is CASSLSRVPPQETQYF. CDR3 DNA sequence: TGTGCCAGCAGTTTATCCCGCGTGCCGCCCCAAGAGACCCAGTACTTC.